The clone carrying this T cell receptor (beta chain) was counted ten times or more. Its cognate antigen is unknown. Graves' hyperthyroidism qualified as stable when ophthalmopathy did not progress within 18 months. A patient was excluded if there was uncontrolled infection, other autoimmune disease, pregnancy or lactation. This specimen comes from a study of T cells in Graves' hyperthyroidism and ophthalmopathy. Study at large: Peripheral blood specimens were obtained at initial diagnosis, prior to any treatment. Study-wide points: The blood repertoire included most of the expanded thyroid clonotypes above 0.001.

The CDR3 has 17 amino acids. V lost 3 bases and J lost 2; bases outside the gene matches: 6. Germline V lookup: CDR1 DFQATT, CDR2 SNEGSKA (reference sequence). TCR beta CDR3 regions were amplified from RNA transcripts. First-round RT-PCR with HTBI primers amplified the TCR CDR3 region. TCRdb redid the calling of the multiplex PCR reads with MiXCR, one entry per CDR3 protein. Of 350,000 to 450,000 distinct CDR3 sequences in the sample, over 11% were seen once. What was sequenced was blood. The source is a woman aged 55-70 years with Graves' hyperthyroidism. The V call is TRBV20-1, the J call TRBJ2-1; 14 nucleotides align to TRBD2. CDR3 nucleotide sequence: TGCAGTGCTAGGCCCGGGACTAGCGGGAGACCCTACAATGAGCAGTTCTTC. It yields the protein CSARPGTSGRPYNEQFF.